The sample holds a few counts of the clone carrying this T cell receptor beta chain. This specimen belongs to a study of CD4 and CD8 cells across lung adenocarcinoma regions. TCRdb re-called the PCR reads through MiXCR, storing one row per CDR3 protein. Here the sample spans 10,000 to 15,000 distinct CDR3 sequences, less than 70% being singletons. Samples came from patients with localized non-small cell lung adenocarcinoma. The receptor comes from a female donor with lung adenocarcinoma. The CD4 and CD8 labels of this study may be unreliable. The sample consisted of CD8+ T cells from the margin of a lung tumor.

Here the CDR3 DNA reads TGTGCCAGCAGTCCAAAGCCCCTTGGAGGGGCAGCCGAGCAGTACTTC. Translation gives CASSPKPLGGAAEQYF. This sequence joins TRBV27 and TRBJ2-5; possibly TRBD2 for D (6 bases). The DNA end is a closer match to TRBJ2-7, so the J assignment may be wrong. The germline CDR1 and CDR2 sequences are MNHEY and SMNVEV (reference sequence). The CDR3 loop spans 16 amino acids.